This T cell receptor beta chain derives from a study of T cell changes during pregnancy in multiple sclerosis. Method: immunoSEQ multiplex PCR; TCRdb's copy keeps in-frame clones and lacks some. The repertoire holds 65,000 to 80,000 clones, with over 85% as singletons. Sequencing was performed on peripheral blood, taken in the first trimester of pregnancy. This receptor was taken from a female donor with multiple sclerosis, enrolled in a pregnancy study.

The CDR3 nucleotides read TGTGCCAGCAGTCCGACAAACAGGGCTGTCTACAATGAGCAGTTCTTC. This gives the protein CASSPTNRAVYNEQFF. The chain employs TRBV27 and TRBJ2-1, with D possibly TRBD1 on 6 matching bases. The CDR3 spans 16 residues. Germline lookup yields CDR1 MNHEY and CDR2 SMNVEV (reference sequence). Trimming left V 5 bases short and J 3 bases short, with 17 bases between.